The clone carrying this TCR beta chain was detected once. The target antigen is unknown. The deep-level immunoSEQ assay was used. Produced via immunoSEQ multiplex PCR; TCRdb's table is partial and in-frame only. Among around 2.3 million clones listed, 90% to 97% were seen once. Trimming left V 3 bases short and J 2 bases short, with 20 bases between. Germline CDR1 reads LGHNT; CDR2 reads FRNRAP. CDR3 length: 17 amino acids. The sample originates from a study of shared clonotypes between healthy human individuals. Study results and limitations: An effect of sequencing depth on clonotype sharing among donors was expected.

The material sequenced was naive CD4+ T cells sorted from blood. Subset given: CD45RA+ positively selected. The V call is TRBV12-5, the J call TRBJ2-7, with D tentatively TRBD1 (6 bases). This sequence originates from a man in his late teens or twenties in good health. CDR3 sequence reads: CASGLVTGDSSPYEQYF. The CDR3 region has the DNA TGTGCTAGTGGTTTAGTGACAGGTGACAGTTCCCCCTACGAGCAGTACTTC.